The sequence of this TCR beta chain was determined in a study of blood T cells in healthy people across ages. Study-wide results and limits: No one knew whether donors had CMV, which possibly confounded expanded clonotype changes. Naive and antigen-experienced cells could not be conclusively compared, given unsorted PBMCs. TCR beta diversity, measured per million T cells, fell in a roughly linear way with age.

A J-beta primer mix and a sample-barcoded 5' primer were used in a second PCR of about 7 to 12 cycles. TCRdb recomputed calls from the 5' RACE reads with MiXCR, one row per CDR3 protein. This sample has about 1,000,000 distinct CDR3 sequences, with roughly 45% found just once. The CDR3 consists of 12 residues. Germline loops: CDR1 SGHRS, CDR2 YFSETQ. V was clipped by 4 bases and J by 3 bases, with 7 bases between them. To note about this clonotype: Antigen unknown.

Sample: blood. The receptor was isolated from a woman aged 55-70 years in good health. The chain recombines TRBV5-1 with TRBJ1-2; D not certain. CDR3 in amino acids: CASSPRDYGYTF. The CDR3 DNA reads TGCGCCAGCAGCCCCCGGGACTATGGCTACACCTTC.